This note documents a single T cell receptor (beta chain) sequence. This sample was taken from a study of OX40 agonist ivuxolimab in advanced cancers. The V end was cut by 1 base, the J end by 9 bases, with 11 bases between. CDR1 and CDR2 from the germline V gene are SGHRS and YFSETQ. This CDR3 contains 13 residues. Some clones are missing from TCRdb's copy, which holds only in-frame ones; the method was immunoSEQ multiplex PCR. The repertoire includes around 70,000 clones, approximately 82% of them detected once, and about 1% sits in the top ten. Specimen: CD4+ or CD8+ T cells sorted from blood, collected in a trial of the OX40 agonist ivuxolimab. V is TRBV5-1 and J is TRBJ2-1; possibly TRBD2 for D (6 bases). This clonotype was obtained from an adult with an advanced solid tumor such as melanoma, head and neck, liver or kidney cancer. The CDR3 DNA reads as TGCGCCAGCAGCTTGACTTCGGGAGTTGAGCAGTTCTTC. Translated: CASSLTSGVEQFF.